This paragraph reports one T cell receptor beta chain. Its antigen is unidentified. The sample belongs to a study of CD8 T cells in Susac syndrome. Study-wide results and limits: As the study acknowledged, the number of individuals who were part of its TCR sequencing and HLA analysis was relatively small.

The CDR3 extends over 14 amino acids. Germline loops: CDR1 LGHNA, CDR2 YNFKEQ. V lost 0 bases to trimming and J lost 7 bases, with 12 bases between them. After extraction with the RNeasy kit, 0.5 to 1 ug of the RNA was reverse transcribed using random hexamers. Amplification of TCR beta CDR3 was carried out by immunoSEQ multiplex PCR, which covered 54 Vbeta and 13 Jbeta segments. TCRdb independently ran MiXCR on the immunoSEQ multiplex PCR reads; one entry per CDR3 protein. The table records approximately 200,000 distinct CDR3 sequences, 95% of them present only once. High-throughput TCR beta sequencing covered peripheral CD8+ and CD4+ T cells. Negative isolation was applied to CD8+ and CD4+ T cells, and FACS enrichment was applied to TEMRA cells.

The TCR comes from a human donor with multiple sclerosis. The specimen sequenced was CD4+ T cells from PBMCs. The chain recombines TRBV4-2 with TRBJ1-1; D is uncertain. The CDR3 nucleotides read TGTGCCAGCAGCCAAGAAAAAGCAATCAGTGAAGCTTTCTTT. Its translation is CASSQEKAISEAFF.